Listed below are T cell receptor beta chains from one sample, sequenced in a study of blood T cell repertoires in COVID-19. Clones were sequenced by immunoSEQ multiplex PCR, and TCRdb holds only the in-frame ones, with some missing. This sample has some 310,000 clones; around nine tenths occur once, and the top ten carry about a tenth. Sequencing was carried out using PBMCs or T cells enriched from blood (not recorded which). Receptor source: a woman younger than 45 who had recovered from COVID-19. CDR3s include the opening cysteine and the closing phenylalanine or tryptophan. D genes are given only for firm matches. Clone size appears in some rows only: once, few, many, or a class for an expanded clone.

CDR3aa,CDR3nt,d_gene,j_gene,v_gene,abundance
CASSQEGAGGPMETQYF,TGCGCCAGCAGCCAAGAGGGGGCGGGAGGGCCGATGGAGACCCAGTACTTC,TRBD2,TRBJ2-5,TRBV4-3,-
CASSFVSSYNEQFF,TGTGCCAGCAGCTTCGTCAGCTCCTACAATGAGCAGTTCTTC,-,TRBJ2-1,TRBV7-8,-
CASSPPPRGTEAFF,TGTGCCAGCAGTCCCCCCCCCAGGGGCACTGAAGCTTTCTTT,-,TRBJ1-1,TRBV2,-
CASSLTGGGIEVLF,TGTGCCAGCAGCTTGACCGGCGGAGGGATAGAGGTGCTCTTC,-,TRBJ2-1,TRBV5-4,-
CAWSANRDRGVFRNQPQHF,TGTGCCTGGAGTGCAAACCGGGACAGGGGGGTATTTCGGAATCAGCCCCAGCATTTT,TRBD1,TRBJ1-5,TRBV30,-
CASSFGETNTGELFF,TGCGCCAGCAGCTTCGGGGAGACCAACACCGGGGAGCTGTTTTTT,-,TRBJ2-2,TRBV5-1,-
CASSLGQANYGYTF,TGTGCCAGCAGCCTGGGACAGGCTAACTATGGCTACACCTTC,TRBD1,TRBJ1-2,TRBV7-2,-
CASSLVVLPSGTDTQYF,TGTGCCAGCAGCTTAGTCGTCCTCCCTAGCGGGACAGATACGCAGTATTTT,TRBD2,TRBJ2-3,TRBV7-2,-
CASSPLASGRITYEQYF,TGTGCCAGCTCACCTCTGGCTAGCGGGAGGATAACATACGAGCAGTACTTC,TRBD2,TRBJ2-7,TRBV18,-
CASSPRGLDTEAFF,TGTGCCAGCAGCCCACGAGGATTAGACACTGAAGCTTTCTTT,-,TRBJ1-1,TRBV7-3,-
CASSIDAPGGGRNEQYF,TGTGCCAGTAGTATAGATGCCCCCGGGGGGGGTAGGAACGAGCAGTACTTC,TRBD2,TRBJ2-7,TRBV19,few
CSVKRTGLRGYTF,TGCAGCGTCAAAAGGACAGGGCTCAGGGGCTACACCTTC,TRBD1,TRBJ1-2,TRBV29-1,-
CASSKIGELNYSPLHF,TGTGCCAGCAGCAAAATCGGGGAATTGAATTATTCACCCCTCCACTTT,-,TRBJ1-6,TRBV21-1,once
CASSLAPRRTSGNTIYF,TGCGCCAGCAGCTTGGCCCCCAGGAGGACCTCTGGAAACACCATATATTTT,-,TRBJ1-3,TRBV5-1,few
CASSPGLGEAFF,TGTGCCAGCAGCCCTGGCCTGGGCGAAGCTTTCTTT,-,TRBJ1-1,TRBV12-3/TRBV12-4,-
CASSPRQGALIGYTGELFF,TGTGCCAGCAGCCCGCGACAGGGGGCGCTTATTGGGTACACCGGGGAGCTGTTTTTT,TRBD1,TRBJ2-2,TRBV13,-
CSVFGTWKGPEAFF,TGCAGCGTTTTTGGGACTTGGAAGGGCCCTGAAGCTTTCTTT,-,TRBJ1-1,TRBV29-1,-
CASSSGIGRSPLHF,TGTGCCAGCAGCTCCGGGATTGGGAGATCACCCCTCCACTTT,-,TRBJ1-6,TRBV7-2,-
CASTLAQGGADTQYF,TGTGCCAGCACTTTGGCCCAAGGCGGGGCAGATACGCAGTATTTT,-,TRBJ2-3,TRBV3-1/TRBV3-2,-
CASSLAVTSLADTQYF,TGTGCCAGCAGCTTGGCCGTGACTAGCCTGGCAGATACGCAGTATTTT,TRBD2,TRBJ2-3,TRBV5-6,-
CASSLGLAGVYEQFF,TGTGCCAGCAGCTTAGGCCTAGCGGGAGTCTATGAGCAGTTCTTC,TRBD2,TRBJ2-1,TRBV7-9,-
CASSLAWGQAGEAFF,TGTGCCAGCAGCTTAGCATGGGGGCAGGCCGGTGAAGCTTTCTTT,-,TRBJ1-1,TRBV11-2,-
CASSLRYGGRGRTDTQYF,TGCGCCAGCAGCTTGCGCTATGGCGGGAGAGGGAGGACAGATACGCAGTATTTT,TRBD2,TRBJ2-3,TRBV5-1,-
CASSLDSRVKPLHF,TGTGCCAGCAGTCTCGACAGTCGGGTCAAACCCCTCCACTTT,-,TRBJ1-6,TRBV28,-
CASSLGLAGGDEQFF,TGTGCCAGCAGCTTAGGGCTAGCGGGAGGGGATGAGCAGTTCTTC,TRBD2,TRBJ2-1,TRBV11-3,-
CASSHSTPNSPYTF,TGCGCCAGCAGCCATTCCACCCCGAACTCACCCTACACCTTC,-,TRBJ1-2,TRBV4-1,-
CAWTPGLWSEKLFF,TGTGCCTGGACCCCGGGACTCTGGAGTGAAAAACTGTTTTTT,-,TRBJ1-4,TRBV30,-
CASSLSSQPQHF,TGTGCCAGCAGCCTATCTAGTCAGCCCCAGCATTTT,-,TRBJ1-5,TRBV12-3/TRBV12-4,-
CAWHRQPQETQYF,TGTGCCTGGCATCGACAGCCCCAAGAGACCCAGTACTTC,-,TRBJ2-5,TRBV30,few
CASSGLADYEQYF,TGTGCCAGCAGTGGCCTAGCGGACTACGAGCAGTACTTC,TRBD2,TRBJ2-7,TRBV13,-
CASSLARVTAPGNTIYF,TGTGCCAGCAGCTTAGCAAGGGTGACAGCTCCAGGAAACACCATATATTTT,-,TRBJ1-3,TRBV7-9,-
CASSLLLAGEGEQYF,TGTGCCAGCAGCTTACTCCTAGCGGGAGAGGGGGAGCAGTACTTC,TRBD2,TRBJ2-7,TRBV7-2,-
CASSQGKTANQPQHF,TGCGCCAGCAGCCAAGGGAAGACTGCAAATCAGCCCCAGCATTTT,-,TRBJ1-5,TRBV4-1,-
CASSLGLQGPGLFF,TGTGCCAGCAGCTTAGGTTTACAGGGCCCTGGTCTGTTTTTT,-,TRBJ2-2,TRBV7-9,few
CASSPRLAGTGELFF,TGTGCCAGCAGCCCCAGACTAGCAGGCACCGGGGAGCTGTTTTTT,TRBD2,TRBJ2-2,TRBV9,-
CASSLEGQGTEAFF,TGTGCCAGCAGCTTAGAGGGACAGGGCACTGAAGCTTTCTTT,TRBD1,TRBJ1-1,TRBV11-1,-
CASSPPSGVGYTF,TGTGCCAGCTCACCACCGTCGGGGGTCGGCTACACCTTC,-,TRBJ1-2,TRBV18,-
CSASVFAGGNQETQYF,TGCAGTGCTAGTGTATTCGCGGGAGGGAATCAAGAGACCCAGTACTTC,TRBD2,TRBJ2-5,TRBV20-1,-
CASSDADRRYGYTF,TGTGCCAGCAGCGACGCCGACAGGAGGTATGGCTACACCTTC,-,TRBJ1-2,TRBV7-9,-
CASSLLGQDNYGYTF,TGTGCCAGCAGTTTACTGGGACAGGATAACTATGGCTACACCTTC,TRBD1,TRBJ1-2,TRBV27,-
CASSSWTGNTGELFF,TGTGCCAGCAGCTCCTGGACAGGGAACACCGGGGAGCTGTTTTTT,TRBD1,TRBJ2-2,TRBV13,-
CASSTGGKDYEQYF,TGTGCCAGCAGTACGGGGGGCAAGGACTACGAGCAGTACTTC,-,TRBJ2-7,TRBV6-5,few
CASSLRQAASYEQYF,TGTGCCAGCAGTTTACGACAGGCCGCCTCCTACGAGCAGTACTTC,-,TRBJ2-7,TRBV27,-
CASSNSGLWSSYNSPLHF,TGTGCCAGTAGTAACTCCGGACTCTGGAGCTCCTATAATTCACCCCTCCACTTT,-,TRBJ1-6,TRBV19,-
CAISETGQGRAFF,TGTGCCATCAGTGAAACAGGACAGGGGAGAGCTTTCTTT,TRBD1,TRBJ1-1,TRBV10-3,-
CASRASSGYTGELFF,TGTGCCAGCAGAGCCTCTAGCGGATACACCGGGGAGCTGTTTTTT,TRBD2,TRBJ2-2,TRBV9,once
CASSSTSGSSYEQYF,TGTGCCAGCAGCTCCACTAGCGGGAGCTCCTACGAGCAGTACTTC,TRBD2,TRBJ2-7,TRBV5-4,few
CASSPPGTTYSEQFF,TGCGCCAGCAGCCCCCCCGGGACTACCTACAGTGAGCAGTTCTTC,TRBD2,TRBJ2-1,TRBV5-1,-
CASNSGHSNQPQHF,TGTGCCAGCAATTCGGGACATAGCAATCAGCCCCAGCATTTT,-,TRBJ1-5,TRBV6-5,-